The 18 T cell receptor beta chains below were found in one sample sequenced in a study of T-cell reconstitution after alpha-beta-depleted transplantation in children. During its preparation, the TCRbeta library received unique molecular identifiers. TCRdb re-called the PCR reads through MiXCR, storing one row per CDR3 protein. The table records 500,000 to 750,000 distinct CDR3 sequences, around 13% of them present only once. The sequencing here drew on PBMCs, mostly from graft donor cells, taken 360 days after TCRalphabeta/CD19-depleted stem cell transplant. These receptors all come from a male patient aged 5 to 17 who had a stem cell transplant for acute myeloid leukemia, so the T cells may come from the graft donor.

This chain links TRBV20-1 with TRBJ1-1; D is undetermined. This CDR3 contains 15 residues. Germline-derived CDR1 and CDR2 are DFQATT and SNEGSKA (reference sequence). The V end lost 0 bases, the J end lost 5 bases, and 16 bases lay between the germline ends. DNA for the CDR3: TGCAGTGCTAGAGAGGTACTGGGGATAGAGACTGAAGCTTTCTTT. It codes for CSAREVLGIETEAFF.

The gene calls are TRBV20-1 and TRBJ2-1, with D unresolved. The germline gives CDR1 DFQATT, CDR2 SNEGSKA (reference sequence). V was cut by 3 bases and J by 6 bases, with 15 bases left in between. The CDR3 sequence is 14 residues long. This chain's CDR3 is CSARIQVKFNEQFF. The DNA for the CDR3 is TGCAGTGCTAGGATCCAGGTGAAGTTCAATGAGCAGTTCTTC.

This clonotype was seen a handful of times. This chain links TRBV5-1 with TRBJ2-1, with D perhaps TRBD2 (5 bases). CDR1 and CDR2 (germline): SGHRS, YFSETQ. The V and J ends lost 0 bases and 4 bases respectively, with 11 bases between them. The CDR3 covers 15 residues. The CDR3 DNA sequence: TGCGCCAGCAGCTTGGTAGCGCATCAATACAATGAGCAGTTCTTC. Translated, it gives CASSLVAHQYNEQFF.

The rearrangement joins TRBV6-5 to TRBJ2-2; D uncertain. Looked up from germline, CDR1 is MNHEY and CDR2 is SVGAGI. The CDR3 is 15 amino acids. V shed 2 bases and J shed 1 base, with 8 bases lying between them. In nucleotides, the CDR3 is TGTGCCAGCAGTTACGGGCTAGAGAACACCGGGGAGCTGTTTTTT. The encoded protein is CASSYGLENTGELFF.

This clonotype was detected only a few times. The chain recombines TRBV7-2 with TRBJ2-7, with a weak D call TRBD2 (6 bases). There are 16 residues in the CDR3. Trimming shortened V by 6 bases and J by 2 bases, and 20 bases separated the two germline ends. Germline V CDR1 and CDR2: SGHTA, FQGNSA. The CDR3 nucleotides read TGTGCCAGCAGTGCAGTCGGAGGGACTCCTACCTACGAGCAGTACTTC. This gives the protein CASSAVGGTPTYEQYF.

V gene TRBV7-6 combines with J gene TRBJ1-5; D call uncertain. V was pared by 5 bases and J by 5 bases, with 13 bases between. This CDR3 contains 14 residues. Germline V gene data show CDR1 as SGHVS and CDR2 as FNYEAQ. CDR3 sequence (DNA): TGTGCCAGCAGCCTACAGATTCGGGATCAGCCCCAGCATTTT. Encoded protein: CASSLQIRDQPQHF.

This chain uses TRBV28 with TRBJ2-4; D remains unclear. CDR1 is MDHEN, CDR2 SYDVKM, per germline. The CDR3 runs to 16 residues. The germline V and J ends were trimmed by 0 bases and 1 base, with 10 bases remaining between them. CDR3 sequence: CASSLWAVRAKNIQYF. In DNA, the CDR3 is TGTGCCAGCAGTTTATGGGCGGTGAGGGCCAAAAACATTCAGTACTTC.

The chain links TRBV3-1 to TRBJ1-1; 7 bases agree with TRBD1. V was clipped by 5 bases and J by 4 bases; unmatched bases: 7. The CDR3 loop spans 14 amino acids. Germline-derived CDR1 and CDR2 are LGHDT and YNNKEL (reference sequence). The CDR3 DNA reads TGTGCCAGCAGCGCCACAGGGGCGGGCACTGAAGCTTTCTTT. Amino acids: CASSATGAGTEAFF.

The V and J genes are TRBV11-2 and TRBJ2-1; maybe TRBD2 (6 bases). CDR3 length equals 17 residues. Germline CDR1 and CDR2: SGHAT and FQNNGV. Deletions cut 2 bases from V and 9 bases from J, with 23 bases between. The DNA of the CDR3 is TGTGCCAGCAGCTTAAGGTCGCGCGGGGTCGGTGGTGGTGAGCAGTTCTTC. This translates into CASSLRSRGVGGGEQFF.

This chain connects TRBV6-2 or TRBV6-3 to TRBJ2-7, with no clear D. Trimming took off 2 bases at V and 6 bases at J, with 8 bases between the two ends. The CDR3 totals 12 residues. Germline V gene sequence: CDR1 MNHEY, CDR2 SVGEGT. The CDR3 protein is CASSYNIIEQYF. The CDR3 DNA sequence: TGTGCCAGCAGTTACAATATAATCGAGCAGTACTTC.

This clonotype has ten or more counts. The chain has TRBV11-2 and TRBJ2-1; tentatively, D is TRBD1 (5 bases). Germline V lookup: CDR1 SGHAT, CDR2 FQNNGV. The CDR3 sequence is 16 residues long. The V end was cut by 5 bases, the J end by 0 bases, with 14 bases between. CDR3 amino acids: CASSPLGHSSYNEQFF. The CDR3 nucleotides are TGTGCCAGCAGCCCCCTGGGGCACTCCTCCTACAATGAGCAGTTCTTC.

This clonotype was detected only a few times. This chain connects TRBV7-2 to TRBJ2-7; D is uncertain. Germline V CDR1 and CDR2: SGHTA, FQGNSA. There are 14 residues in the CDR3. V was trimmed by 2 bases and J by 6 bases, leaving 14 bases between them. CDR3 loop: CASSLRPINREQYF. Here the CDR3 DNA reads TGTGCCAGCAGCTTAAGGCCGATCAATCGCGAGCAGTACTTC.

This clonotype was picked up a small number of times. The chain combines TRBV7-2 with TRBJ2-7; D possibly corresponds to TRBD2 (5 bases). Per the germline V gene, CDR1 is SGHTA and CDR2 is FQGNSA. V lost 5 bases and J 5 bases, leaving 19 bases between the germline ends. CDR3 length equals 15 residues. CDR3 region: CASSPIRGSVHEQYF. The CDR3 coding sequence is TGTGCCAGCAGCCCCATCCGGGGATCGGTCCACGAGCAGTACTTC. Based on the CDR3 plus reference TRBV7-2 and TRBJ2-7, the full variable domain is GAGVSQSPSNKVTEKGKDVELRCDPISGHTALYWYRQSLGQGLEFLIYFQGNSAPDKSGLPSDRFSAERTGGSVSTLTIQRTQQEDSAVYLCASSPIRGSVHEQYFGPGTRLTVT.

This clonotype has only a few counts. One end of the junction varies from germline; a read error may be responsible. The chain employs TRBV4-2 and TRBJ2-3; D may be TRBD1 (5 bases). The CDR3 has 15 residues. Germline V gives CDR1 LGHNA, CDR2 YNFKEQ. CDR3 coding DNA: TGTGCCAGCAGCGAAGATGGGGCTAGGACAGATACGCAGTATTTT. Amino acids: CASSEDGARTDTQYF.

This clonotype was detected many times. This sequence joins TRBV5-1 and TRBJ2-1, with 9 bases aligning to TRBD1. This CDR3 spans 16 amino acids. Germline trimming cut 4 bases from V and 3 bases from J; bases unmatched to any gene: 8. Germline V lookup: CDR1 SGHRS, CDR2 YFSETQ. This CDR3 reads CASSEPGQGSYNEQFF. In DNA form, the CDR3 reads TGCGCCAGCAGCGAGCCGGGACAGGGTAGCTACAATGAGCAGTTCTTC.

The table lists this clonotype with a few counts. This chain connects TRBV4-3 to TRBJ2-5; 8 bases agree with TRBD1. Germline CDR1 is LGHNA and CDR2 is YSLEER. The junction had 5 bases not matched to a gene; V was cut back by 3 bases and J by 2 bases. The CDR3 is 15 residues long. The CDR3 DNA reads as TGCGCCAGCAGCCACCAGGGGGCCCAACAAGAGACCCAGTACTTC. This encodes CASSHQGAQQETQYF.

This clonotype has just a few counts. CDR3 loop: CASSPPGLALETQYF. The CDR3 coding sequence is TGTGCCAGCAGTCCCCCGGGACTAGCCTTGGAGACCCAGTACTTC. The V call is TRBV12-3 or TRBV12-4, the J call TRBJ2-5; 9 bases line up with TRBD2. This CDR3 region has 15 residues. Germline trimming cut 5 bases from V and 5 bases from J; bases unmatched to any gene: 9.

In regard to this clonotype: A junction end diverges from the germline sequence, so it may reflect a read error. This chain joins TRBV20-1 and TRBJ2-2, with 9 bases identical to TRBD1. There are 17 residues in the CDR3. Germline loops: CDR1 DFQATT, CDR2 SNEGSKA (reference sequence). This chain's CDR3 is CCARDLSGQGESGELFF. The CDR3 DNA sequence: TGCTGTGCTAGAGATCTCTCGGGACAGGGAGAAAGCGGGGAGCTGTTTTTT.